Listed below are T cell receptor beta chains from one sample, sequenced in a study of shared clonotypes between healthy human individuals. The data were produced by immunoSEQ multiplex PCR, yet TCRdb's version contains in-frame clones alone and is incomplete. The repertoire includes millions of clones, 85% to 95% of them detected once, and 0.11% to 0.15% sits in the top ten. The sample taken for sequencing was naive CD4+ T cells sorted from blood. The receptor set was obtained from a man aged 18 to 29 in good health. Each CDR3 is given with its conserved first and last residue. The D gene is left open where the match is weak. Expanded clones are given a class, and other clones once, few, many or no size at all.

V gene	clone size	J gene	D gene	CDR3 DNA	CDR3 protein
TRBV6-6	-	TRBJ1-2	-	TGTGCCAGCAGTTCAACAGGGTTTCCTAACTATGGCTACACCTTC	CASSSTGFPNYGYTF
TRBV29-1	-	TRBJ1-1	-	TGCAGCGGGAGGCACGAGAACACTGAAGCTTTCTTT	CSGRHENTEAFF
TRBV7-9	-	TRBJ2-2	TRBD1	TGTGCCAGCAGTTTTCCTAGGACAGGGCGAACCGGGGAGCTGTTTTTT	CASSFPRTGRTGELFF
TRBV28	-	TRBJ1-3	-	TGTGCCAGCCTGCGCGGGGGCTCTGGAAACACCATATATTTT	CASLRGGSGNTIYF
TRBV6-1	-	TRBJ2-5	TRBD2	TGTGCCAGCAGTGTCGTAGCGGGGGCCGCACGGGAGACCCAGTACTTC	CASSVVAGAARETQYF
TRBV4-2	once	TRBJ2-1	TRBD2	TGTGCCAGCAGCCGCAGCGGGGGGGACGGGAATGAGCAGTTCTTC	CASSRSGGDGNEQFF
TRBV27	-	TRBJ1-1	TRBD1	TGTGCCAGCAGTTTCTCTGACAGGGGGCGAGCTTTCTTT	CASSFSDRGRAFF
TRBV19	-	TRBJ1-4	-	TGTGCCAGTAGTCCGGGACGTCAGAAACTGTTTTTT	CASSPGRQKLFF
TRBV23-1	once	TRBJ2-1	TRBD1	TGCGCCGGGGGACAGGGGCGCTACAATGAGCAGTTCTTC	CAGGQGRYNEQFF
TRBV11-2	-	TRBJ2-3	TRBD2	TGTGCCAGCAGCCCTATCGGGGGGGCAAGCCCCACAGATACGCAGTATTTT	CASSPIGGASPTDTQYF
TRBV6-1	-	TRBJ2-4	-	TGTGCCAGCAGTGAACCGGACAAGTCCTCCATTCAGTACTTC	CASSEPDKSSIQYF
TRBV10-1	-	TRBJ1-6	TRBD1	TGCGCCAGGAATCGGGACAGGCACAATTCACCCCTCCACTTT	CARNRDRHNSPLHF
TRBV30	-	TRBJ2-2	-	TGTGCCTGGAGTTTGTTCTTAAACACCGGGGAGCTGTTTTTT	CAWSLFLNTGELFF
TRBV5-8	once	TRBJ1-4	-	TGTGCCAGCAGCACCGGGACACCCGCTAATGAAAAACTGTTTTTT	CASSTGTPANEKLFF
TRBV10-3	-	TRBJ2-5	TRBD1	TGTGCCATCAGCAGACAGGGTACCCAAGAGACCCAGTACTTC	CAISRQGTQETQYF
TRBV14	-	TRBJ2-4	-	TGTGCCAGCAGCCAAGGGTGGGGGGCAATCGGGATTCCCAAAAACATTCAGTACTTC	CASSQGWGAIGIPKNIQYF
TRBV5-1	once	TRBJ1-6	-	TGCGCCAGCAGCGATACCTCGGACGGTCTTGTATCACCCCTCCACTTT	CASSDTSDGLVSPLHF
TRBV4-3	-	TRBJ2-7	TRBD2	TGCGCCAGCAGCCAAGTTCTAGCGGGAGGGTACGAGCAGTACTTC	CASSQVLAGGYEQYF
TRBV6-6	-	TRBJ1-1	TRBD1	TGTGCCAGCAGTTCCTCACAGGGGGTGGCCACTGAAGCTTTCTTT	CASSSSQGVATEAFF
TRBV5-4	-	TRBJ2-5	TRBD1	TGTGCCAGCAGCTTGGACGGGACAGGGAAAGAGACCCAGTACTTC	CASSLDGTGKETQYF
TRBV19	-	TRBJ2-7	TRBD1	TGTGCCAGTAGTATAGGGGGGACAGGGAACGAGCAGTACTTC	CASSIGGTGNEQYF
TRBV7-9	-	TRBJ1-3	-	TGTGCCAGCAGCAAATCCTCCAGGGACTCTGGAAACACCATATATTTT	CASSKSSRDSGNTIYF
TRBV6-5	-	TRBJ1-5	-	TGTGCCAGCAGTTCTAACACAGTAAATAGCAATCAGCCCCAGCATTTT	CASSSNTVNSNQPQHF
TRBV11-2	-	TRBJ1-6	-	TGTGCCAGCAGCGAGGGGGGGGTCTCCAATTCACCCCTCCACTTT	CASSEGGVSNSPLHF
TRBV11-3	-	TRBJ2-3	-	TGTGCCAGCAGCTTAGGGGACCCAACAGATACGCAGTATTTT	CASSLGDPTDTQYF
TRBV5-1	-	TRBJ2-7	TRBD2	TGCGCCAGCAGCGTGGGACTAGCGGGAGGGCCTTTCCACGAGCAGTACTTC	CASSVGLAGGPFHEQYF
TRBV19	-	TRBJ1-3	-	TGTGCCAGTAAGACAAGCCGCCTCGGAAACACCATATATTTT	CASKTSRLGNTIYF
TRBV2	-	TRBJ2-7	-	TGTGCCAGCAGGGACTTACCACACTACGAGCAGTACTTC	CASRDLPHYEQYF
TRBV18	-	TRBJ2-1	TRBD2	TGTGCCAGCTCACCACGGAACGGGGGGGCAGGTAATGAGCAGTTCTTC	CASSPRNGGAGNEQFF
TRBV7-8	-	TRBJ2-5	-	TGTGCCAGCAGCTTAGGAGGGGGGGCAGTTCAAGAGACCCAGTACTTC	CASSLGGGAVQETQYF
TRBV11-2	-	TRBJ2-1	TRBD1	TGTGCCAGCAGCCAGGGGCAGGGGGCTTACAATGAGCAGTTCTTC	CASSQGQGAYNEQFF
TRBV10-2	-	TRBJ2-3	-	TGCGCCAGCAGGGAATACACAGATACGCAGTATTTT	CASREYTDTQYF
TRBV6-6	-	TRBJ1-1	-	TGTGCCACCCGAGAGGGGAACACTGAAGCTTTCTTT	CATREGNTEAFF
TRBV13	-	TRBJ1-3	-	TGTGCCAGCAGCTTAGGCCGAACAGCCTCTGGAAACACCATATATTTT	CASSLGRTASGNTIYF
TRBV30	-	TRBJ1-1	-	TGTGCCTCGAGTCACGCTTTCTTT	CASSHAFF
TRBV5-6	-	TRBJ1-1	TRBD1	TGTGCCAGCAGCTGGGAGGACAGGCCGAACACTGAAGCTTTCTTT	CASSWEDRPNTEAFF
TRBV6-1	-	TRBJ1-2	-	TGTGCCAGTGGGTTCGGGGGAGTTGGCTACACCTTC	CASGFGGVGYTF
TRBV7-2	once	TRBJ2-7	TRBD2	TGTGCCAGCACCCCGCCAGGGACTAGCGGGACTCGTCGCTCCTACGAGCAGTACTTC	CASTPPGTSGTRRSYEQYF
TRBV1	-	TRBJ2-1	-	TGCACCCCCAGGGATCTGGCTCCCTCATCCTTGGGGAATGAGCAGTTCTTC	CTPRDLAPSSLGNEQFF
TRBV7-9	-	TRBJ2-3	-	TGTGCCAGCACACAGAAAGGGGATACGCAGTATTTT	CASTQKGDTQYF
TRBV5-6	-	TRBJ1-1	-	TGTGCCAGCAGCTTGCCACAGGGAAACACTGAAGCTTTCTTT	CASSLPQGNTEAFF